These 9 T cell receptor beta chains came from one sample sequenced in a study of response to subunit inactivated influenza vaccine listed by TCRdb under 2018. Library preparation employed RT-PCR. For sequencing, an Illumina HiSeq 2500 was employed. In TCRdb, the public reads were trimmed at Q25 with fastp and aligned with MiXCR, with productive beta chains retained. CDR3 protein sequences are deduplicated, and each keeps its most common genes and DNA. This sample holds 530,000 or so distinct CDR3 sequences; 14% were observed only once. Approximately 10% of the sample lies in the top ten. The source material was PBMCs from blood, sampled 11 to 12 days after vaccination. The source of these receptors is a man aged 50 to 59 who received an inactivated influenza vaccine. Donor details come from another sample of the same person, matched by shared clones.

This sequence joins TRBV20-1 and TRBJ1-2, with unresolved D. Trimming shortened V by 3 bases and J by 6 bases, and 14 bases separated the two germline ends. Per the germline V gene, CDR1 is DFQATT and CDR2 is SNEGSKA (reference sequence). CDR3 length: 13 residues. The CDR3 nucleotides read TGCAGTGCTAGTGGGGATTCTCGGGATGGCTACACCTTC. Encoded protein: CSASGDSRDGYTF.

This clonotype came up a few times. The chain is built from TRBV7-2 and TRBJ2-1; either TRBD1 or TRBD2 may supply D (5 bases each). Trimming cost V 2 bases and J 7 bases, with 12 bases left between them. The CDR3 length is 14 residues. Germline CDR1 and CDR2: SGHTA and FQGNSA. The CDR3 here is CASSLSLGTNEQFF. CDR3 nucleotide sequence: TGTGCCAGCAGCTTATCCCTAGGGACGAATGAGCAGTTCTTC. The full variable domain, its missing parts supplied by reference TRBV7-2 and TRBJ2-1, is GAGVSQSPSNKVTEKGKDVELRCDPISGHTALYWYRQSLGQGLEFLIYFQGNSAPDKSGLPSDRFSAERTGGSVSTLTIQRTQQEDSAVYLCASSLSLGTNEQFFGPGTRLTVL.

V is TRBV19 and J is TRBJ2-2; D remains ambiguous. V was clipped by 6 bases and J by 1 base, with 12 bases between them. From germline, CDR1 is LNHDA and CDR2 SQIVND (reference sequence). This CDR3 is 15 amino acids long. The CDR3 loop is CASSPGQWNTGELFF. The CDR3 coding sequence is TGTGCCAGTAGCCCGGGTCAATGGAACACCGGGGAGCTGTTTTTT.

The chain carries TRBV9 and TRBJ2-1; TRBD2 matches at 12 bases. V lost 4 bases, J lost 10 bases, and 9 bases stayed unmatched. Germline CDR1 SGDLS, CDR2 YYNGEE. This CDR3 has 15 residues. The CDR3 reads CASSLTGLAGMEQFF. The DNA of the CDR3 is TGTGCCAGCAGCCTGACCGGACTAGCGGGAATGGAGCAGTTCTTC.

The CDR3, as DNA: TGCAGTGCCGCTGGACTAGCGGGGTGGTCAGATACGCAGTATTTT. This sequence encodes CSAAGLAGWSDTQYF. The chain carries TRBV20-1 and TRBJ2-3; 12 bases map to TRBD2. Germline loops: CDR1 DFQATT, CDR2 SNEGSKA (reference sequence). The CDR3 runs to 15 residues. Trimming cost V 6 bases and J 4 bases; bases outside gene matches: 8.

This chain links TRBV7-2 with TRBJ1-1; tentative D call: TRBD1 (5 bases). Trimming stripped 4 bases from V and 4 bases from J, with 13 bases between. CDR1 SGHTA and CDR2 FQGNSA come from the germline V gene. The CDR3 consists of 14 residues. CDR3 in DNA: TGTGCCAGCAGCTCAGACGTTGGGGGCACTGAAGCTTTCTTT. Encoded protein: CASSSDVGGTEAFF.

The chain joins TRBV20-1 to TRBJ2-7; 8 nucleotides match TRBD2. J gave up 3 bases and V 5 bases, and 9 bases lay outside the gene matches. The CDR3 contains 14 residues. Germline assignment: CDR1 DFQATT and CDR2 SNEGSKA (reference sequence). Here the CDR3 reads CSAGGSGSLYEQYF. CDR3 in DNA: TGCAGTGCTGGGGGGAGCGGGAGTCTCTACGAGCAGTACTTC.

The chain recombines TRBV15 with TRBJ2-2; 7 nucleotides agree with TRBD1. The CDR3 is 17 amino acids. Germline V gene lookup returns CDR1 LNHNV and CDR2 YYDKDF (reference sequence). Trimming cost V 5 bases and J 0 bases; bases outside gene matches: 9. The CDR3 DNA is TGTGCCACCAGCTGGGAAACCGGGACAGCGAACACCGGGGAGCTGTTTTTT. This sequence encodes CATSWETGTANTGELFF. The variable domain in full, with the rest retrieved from reference TRBV15 and TRBJ2-2, is DAMVIQNPRYQVTQFGKPVTLSCSQTLNHNVMYWYQQKSSQAPKLLFHYYDKDFNNEADTPDNFQSRRPNTSFCFLDIRSPGLGDTAMYLCATSWETGTANTGELFFGEGSRLTVL.

In this sample, this clonotype turned up a few times. The genes are TRBV12-3 or TRBV12-4 and TRBJ1-1; D gene uncertain. V lost 3 bases to trimming and J lost 4 bases, with 24 bases between them. This CDR3 is 18 amino acids long. CDR3 region: CASSLGIRALDTTTEAFF. The DNA for the CDR3 is TGTGCCAGCAGTTTGGGAATCCGGGCCCTAGATACGACCACTGAAGCTTTCTTT.